The 20 T cell receptor beta chains given below trace back to one sample, sequenced in a study of response to subunit inactivated influenza vaccine. TCRdb processed the RT-PCR reads anew with MiXCR; each CDR3 protein has one entry. The sample lists fewer than 800,000 distinct CDR3 sequences, about a sixth seen once, with roughly 10% in the top ten. The sample here was PBMCs from blood, taken 11 to 12 days after vaccination. These receptors were obtained from a man aged 45-60 years who received an inactivated influenza vaccine.

The sample holds a few counts of this clonotype. V gene TRBV5-5 combines with J gene TRBJ1-5; TRBD1 is a possible D gene (6 bases). Germline CDR1 and CDR2: SGHKS and YYEKEE (reference sequence). V was trimmed by 0 bases and J by 10 bases, leaving 17 bases between them. The CDR3 is 15 amino acids. In DNA form, the CDR3 reads TGTGCCAGCAGCTTGGAGGTTGGGGGCTACGAACCCCAGCATTTT. It encodes CASSLEVGGYEPQHF.

This clonotype showed up just a few times. The chain has TRBV20-1 and TRBJ2-3, with 11 bases lining up with TRBD2. Germline V gene sequence: CDR1 DFQATT, CDR2 SNEGSKA (reference sequence). Trimming cost V 6 bases and J 4 bases; bases outside gene matches: 6. The length of the CDR3 is 14 residues. The CDR3 DNA sequence: TGCAGTGCCCATCCGGGACTAGCGGCAGATACGCAGTATTTT. As protein: CSAHPGLAADTQYF.

A few counts support this clonotype. The chain recombines TRBV7-2 with TRBJ1-2; D not resolved. Trimming removed 0 bases at V and 8 bases at J, with 4 bases between. The CDR3 length is 11 residues. Germline CDR1 reads SGHTA; CDR2 reads FQGNSA. The CDR3 DNA sequence: TGTGCCAGCAGCTTAGCAATAGGCTACACCTTC. It translates to CASSLAIGYTF.

This clonotype was picked up a small number of times. The chain uses TRBV5-1 and TRBJ2-1; a possible D gene is TRBD2 (6 bases). V lost 4 bases and J 9 bases, leaving 14 bases between the germline ends. The CDR3 spans 13 residues. Per the germline V gene, CDR1 is SGHRS and CDR2 is YFSETQ. The CDR3 protein is CASSTELGGEQFF. CDR3 bases: TGCGCCAGCAGCACTGAGCTCGGGGGTGAGCAGTTCTTC.

V and J are TRBV10-3 and TRBJ1-2, with 8 bases fitting TRBD1. V shed 11 bases and J 4 bases; nucleotides not matched to a gene: 21. CDR3 length: 17 residues. Per germline, CDR1 ENHRY and CDR2 SYGVKD. CDR3 protein: CAAIAGTGQGTSYGYTF. CDR3 coding DNA: TGTGCCGCCATCGCCGGGACAGGTCAGGGTACTAGCTATGGCTACACCTTC.

The rearrangement joins TRBV6-5 to TRBJ2-1; perhaps D is TRBD1 or TRBD2 (6 bases each). Germline CDR1 reads MNHEY; CDR2 reads SVGAGI. This CDR3 is 17 amino acids long. Between the trimmed V and J ends, which lost 0 bases and 0 bases, there was a span of 12 bases. CDR3 coding DNA: TGTGCCAGCAGTTACTCGAGGGGGGTTAGCTCCTACAATGAGCAGTTCTTC. It encodes CASSYSRGVSSYNEQFF.

This clonotype occurred a few times. This rearrangement joins TRBV6-2 or TRBV6-3 to TRBJ1-6; no clear D gene. Between the trimmed V and J ends, which lost 8 bases and 7 bases, there was a span of 12 bases. This CDR3 is built from 13 residues. Germline assignment: CDR1 MNHEY and CDR2 SVGEGT. The CDR3 nucleotides are TGTGCCAGCCTCCTCGGGGAAAATTCACCCCTCCACTTT. This codes for CASLLGENSPLHF.

In this sample, this clonotype turned up a few times. The J gene is TRBJ1-6, the V gene TRBV27; D is unresolved. The V end was cut by 5 bases, the J end by 7 bases, with 15 bases between. The CDR3 sequence is 15 residues long. The germline V gene encodes CDR1 MNHEY and CDR2 SMNVEV (reference sequence). The CDR3: CASSEAGRRNSPLHF. CDR3 sequence (DNA): TGTGCCAGCAGTGAAGCCGGGAGGAGGAATTCACCCCTCCACTTT.

This clonotype was detected a few times. The chain has TRBV12-3 or TRBV12-4 and TRBJ1-2; D is unresolved. CDR3 size: 14 residues. Trimming left V 0 bases short and J 2 bases short, with 7 bases between. CDR3 in amino acids: CASSLAPGNYGYTF. The CDR3 region has the DNA TGTGCCAGCAGTTTAGCGCCGGGGAACTATGGCTACACCTTC.

This clonotype was detected only a few times. The chain joins TRBV29-1 to TRBJ2-7, with 10 bases matching TRBD1. Germline trimming cut 6 bases from V and 6 bases from J; bases unmatched to any gene: 5. CDR1 and CDR2 from the germline V gene are SQVTM and ANQGSEA. The CDR3 runs 12 residues. This chain's CDR3 is CSVSGTGVEQYF. The DNA for the CDR3 is TGCAGCGTATCCGGGACAGGGGTCGAGCAGTACTTC.

A few counts support this clonotype. The rearrangement uses TRBV27 and TRBJ2-7; D is unresolved. Germline values: CDR1 MNHEY, CDR2 SMNVEV (reference sequence). Trimming shortened V by 6 bases and J by 3 bases, and 12 bases separated the two germline ends. This CDR3 spans 13 amino acids. Written as DNA, the CDR3 is TGTGCCAGCAGCCTAACTCCCTTCTACGAGCAGTACTTC. Translated: CASSLTPFYEQYF.

The V gene is TRBV18, the J gene TRBJ2-1, with 9 bases aligning to TRBD1. The length of the CDR3 is 13 residues. V trimming: 8 bases; J trimming: 8 bases; junction bases outside the gene matches: 7. Germline CDR1 and CDR2: KGHSH and LQKENI. The CDR3 DNA follows: TGTGCCAGCCGTCGGACAGGGGAGGATGAGCAGTTCTTC. Protein product: CASRRTGEDEQFF.

This clonotype occurred a few times. This chain joins TRBV19 and TRBJ2-5; D is ambiguous. The CDR3 extends over 13 amino acids. CDR1 is LNHDA and CDR2 is SQIVND in the germline V gene (reference sequence). V shed 1 base and J shed 4 bases, with 7 bases lying between them. The chain's CDR3 is CASSIGSGETQYF. For the CDR3, the DNA is TGTGCCAGTAGTATAGGTTCTGGAGAGACCCAGTACTTC. Full variable domain (rest looked up from reference TRBV19 and TRBJ2-5): DGGITQSPKYLFRKEGQNVTLSCEQNLNHDAMYWYRQDPGQGLRLIYYSQIVNDFQKGDIAEGYSVSREKKESFPLTVTSAQKNPTAFYLCASSIGSGETQYFGPGTRLLVL.

The J gene is TRBJ2-3, the V gene TRBV30, with 8 bases lining up with TRBD2. J gave up 2 bases and V 0 bases, and 4 bases lay outside the gene matches. Per the germline V gene, CDR1 is GTSNPN and CDR2 is SVGIG (reference sequence). This CDR3 comprises 15 residues. CDR3 protein: CAWSVGRGVTDTQYF. The CDR3 DNA reads as TGTGCCTGGAGTGTAGGGCGGGGGGTCACAGATACGCAGTATTTT.

The rearrangement uses TRBV3-1 and TRBJ2-5; 16 bases match TRBD2. The CDR3 totals 20 residues. Germline-derived CDR1 and CDR2 are LGHDT and YNNKEL (reference sequence). V trimming: 0 bases; J trimming: 2 bases; junction bases outside the gene matches: 9. CDR3 sequence reads: CASSQEDDPGLAGGQETQYF. The CDR3 nucleotides are TGTGCCAGCAGCCAAGAAGACGATCCGGGACTAGCGGGAGGGCAAGAGACCCAGTACTTC.

In this sample, this clonotype turned up a few times. The V gene is TRBV3-1, the J gene TRBJ2-3, with D hard to call. There are 15 residues in the CDR3. V lost 0 bases to trimming and J lost 6 bases, with 13 bases between them. Germline loops: CDR1 LGHDT, CDR2 YNNKEL (reference sequence). The CDR3 loop reads CASSQEVVVGDTQYF. The DNA of the CDR3 is TGTGCCAGCAGCCAAGAGGTCGTAGTAGGTGATACGCAGTATTTT.

The gene calls are TRBV7-2 and TRBJ2-7; 9 nucleotides line up with TRBD2. Trimming removed 2 bases from V and 6 bases from J; junction bases left unmatched: 8. Per the germline V gene, CDR1 is SGHTA and CDR2 is FQGNSA. The CDR3 sequence is 15 residues long. The CDR3 DNA reads TGTGCCAGCAGCTTACTTGCTAGCGGGAATCGCGAGCAGTACTTC. Protein product: CASSLLASGNREQYF.

This chain connects TRBV11-2 to TRBJ2-5, with 7 bases matching TRBD2. CDR1 is SGHAT and CDR2 is FQNNGV in the germline V gene. CDR3 size: 16 residues. The J segment lost 3 bases and the V segment lost 3 bases, leaving 10 bases of the junction unmatched. In DNA, the CDR3 is TGTGCCAGCAGCTTGTTGGCAGCGGGAATCAAAGAGACCCAGTACTTC. This sequence encodes CASSLLAAGIKETQYF.

This clonotype has only a few counts. The V and J genes are TRBV5-1 and TRBJ2-5; D unresolved. Trimming pared 6 bases from V and 2 bases from J, leaving 11 bases between. Germline-derived CDR1 and CDR2 are SGHRS and YFSETQ. This CDR3 has 13 residues. The DNA for the CDR3 is TGCGCCAGCACCCCCCCATCACAAGAGACCCAGTACTTC. Amino acids: CASTPPSQETQYF.

This clonotype has more than one count but fewer than ten. The chain is built from TRBV5-1 and TRBJ2-1; maybe TRBD2 (6 bases). Germline V gene data show CDR1 as SGHRS and CDR2 as YFSETQ. V was clipped by 4 bases and J by 7 bases, with 24 bases between them. This CDR3 contains 17 residues. The CDR3 reads CASSLWAVAGSVNEQFF. CDR3 DNA: TGCGCCAGCAGCCTCTGGGCCGTGGCGGGAAGTGTAAATGAGCAGTTCTTC.